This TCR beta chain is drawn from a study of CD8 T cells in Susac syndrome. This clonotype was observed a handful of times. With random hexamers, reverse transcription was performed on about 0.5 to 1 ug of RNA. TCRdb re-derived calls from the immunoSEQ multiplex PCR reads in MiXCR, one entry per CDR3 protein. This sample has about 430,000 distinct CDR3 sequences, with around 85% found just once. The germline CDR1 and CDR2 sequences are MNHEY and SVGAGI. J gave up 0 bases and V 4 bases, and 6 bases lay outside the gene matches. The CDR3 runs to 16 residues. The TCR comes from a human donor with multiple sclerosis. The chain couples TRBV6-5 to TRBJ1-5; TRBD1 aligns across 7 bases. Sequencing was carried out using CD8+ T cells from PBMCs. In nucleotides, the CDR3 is TGTGCCAGCAGTTCGGTAGACAGGGATAGCAATCAGCCCCAGCATTTT. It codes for CASSSVDRDSNQPQHF.